Following are 6 T cell receptor beta chains from one sample sequenced in a study of cytomegalovirus exposure and HLA in healthy donors. The PCR had 60 Vbeta and 13 Jbeta primers. Only in-frame clones appear in the TCRdb table, and some are missing; sequencing was by immunoSEQ multiplex PCR. Of 150,000 to 200,000 clones in the sample, 60% to 80% were seen once. Input material: PBMCs. These receptors were obtained from a man in his forties or fifties in good health and CMV-seropositive.

V gene TRBV9 combines with J gene TRBJ1-6, with D possibly being TRBD1 (5 bases). V lost 4 bases, J lost 7 bases, and 15 bases lay in between. This CDR3 has 15 amino acids. The germline V gene has CDR1 SGDLS and CDR2 YYNGEE. The CDR3 DNA sequence: TGTGCCAGCAGCCCTCTCAGGGAGGGGAATTCACCCCTCCACTTT. Translated, it gives CASSPLREGNSPLHF.

This clone appeared a single time. The genes are TRBV27 and TRBJ1-2, with 10 bases lining up with TRBD1. Germline CDR1 reads MNHEY; CDR2 reads SMNVEV (reference sequence). V lost 3 bases, J lost 8 bases, and 12 bases stayed unmatched. The CDR3 runs to 16 residues. Here the CDR3 reads CASSFLTPGQGSGYTF. In DNA form, the CDR3 reads TGTGCCAGCAGTTTTCTTACTCCGGGACAGGGGAGCGGCTACACCTTC.

The chain couples TRBV6-5 to TRBJ2-7, with 7 nucleotides matching TRBD1. Per the germline V gene, CDR1 is MNHEY and CDR2 is SVGAGI. J lost 1 base, V lost 7 bases, and 7 bases had no gene match. There are 14 residues in the CDR3. This CDR3 is CASNPTGQSYEQYF. The CDR3 region has the DNA TGTGCCAGCAATCCGACAGGGCAATCCTACGAGCAGTACTTC.

The J gene is TRBJ2-3, the V gene TRBV7-9; no definite D call. V was pared by 2 bases and J by 4 bases, with 10 bases between. This CDR3 spans 14 amino acids. In germline, CDR1 is SEHNR, CDR2 FQNEAQ (reference sequence). The CDR3 region has the DNA TGTGCCAGCAGCTTACTAGAGCCCTCAGATACGCAGTATTTT. Amino acid sequence: CASSLLEPSDTQYF.

The chain carries TRBV7-9 and TRBJ1-2; D is unresolved. The CDR3 spans 14 residues. Germline values: CDR1 SEHNR, CDR2 FQNEAQ (reference sequence). The V gene lost 6 bases and the J gene lost 0 bases, with 11 bases spanning the gap. CDR3 DNA sequence: TGTGCCAGCAGTCTTACGGGATCTAACTATGGCTACACCTTC. Protein: CASSLTGSNYGYTF. Full variable domain (missing parts from reference TRBV7-9 and TRBJ1-2): DTGVSQNPRHKITKRGQNVTFRCDPISEHNRLYWYRQTLGQGPEFLTYFQNEAQLEKSRLLSDRFSAERPKGSFSTLEIQRTEQGDSAMYLCASSLTGSNYGYTFGSGTRLTVV.

This clone was found a few times. The V and J genes are TRBV28 and TRBJ2-3, with 7 bases fitting TRBD2. CDR1 MDHEN and CDR2 SYDVKM come from the germline V gene. The CDR3 has 15 residues. Germline trimming cut 4 bases from V and 2 bases from J; bases unmatched to any gene: 6. CDR3 sequence reads: CASSYGGGLTDTQYF. CDR3 nucleotides: TGTGCCAGCAGTTATGGGGGGGGTCTCACAGATACGCAGTATTTT.